This T cell receptor beta chain was recorded in a study of blood T cell repertoires in COVID-19. The V gene's germline CDR1 is SGHRS and CDR2 YFSETQ. The CDR3 totals 14 residues. V was trimmed by 5 bases and J by 2 bases, leaving 14 bases between them. Repertoires were generated with immunoSEQ multiplex PCR, while TCRdb's copy carries only in-frame clones and drops some. The table shows 90,000 to 100,000 clones, with approximately 88% occurring only once. Comments on this clone: Other DNA sequences in this sample translate to the same CDR3.

This chain connects TRBV5-1 to TRBJ2-7; perhaps TRBD1 as D (5 bases). The specimen was peripheral blood. This receptor was taken from a woman aged 60-75 years with COVID-19, enrolled during active disease. The CDR3 reads CASRPGQGAYEQYF. CDR3 nucleotide sequence: TGCGCCAGCAGGCCCGGACAAGGGGCCTACGAGCAGTACTTC.